This T cell receptor beta chain was observed in a study of T cells in Graves' hyperthyroidism and ophthalmopathy (dated by TCRdb to between 2018 and 2020). About the study as a whole: Peripheral blood samples were taken at the time of initial diagnosis, prior to any treatment. TCR V-J signatures able to tell the groups apart were searched for in a discovery cohort of 90 to 100 patients, of whom fewer than 45 had Graves' ophthalmopathy and more than 55 had stable Graves' hyperthyroidism. Prospective prediction of ophthalmopathy was tested in an independent validation cohort of 18 to 20 hyperthyroidism patients and 17 patients who later progressed to ophthalmopathy. For training and testing, the 80 to 100 patients in the discovery cohort were randomly divided in a 7:3 ratio. In addition, the study compared T-cell repertoires in thyroid tissue and in blood from five to seven Graves' hyperthyroidism patients. After blood sampling, hyperthyroidism patients were treated with methimazole at a starting dose of 30 mg daily, and ophthalmopathy patients were treated with high-dose intravenous methylprednisolone. The paper describes TCR Vbeta CDR3 sequencing of 135 peripheral blood samples, made up of 43 ophthalmopathy patients, some 80 hyperthyroidism patients and 17 progressor patients. The full study reports these points: Ophthalmopathy was separated from stable hyperthyroidism by a 13 V-J signature model, with 85% to 90% sensitivity and 81% to 83% specificity obtained in cross-validation and 80%/75% obtained in testing. In validation, the model predicted progression to ophthalmopathy with over 65% sensitivity and less than 75% specificity, a median of about 6.7 months before onset. Most expanded thyroid clonotypes (frequency above 0.001) were also found in blood, which suggests that blood repertoires may mirror thyroid immune responses. No statistical method was used to set the sample size in advance, and investigators knew the group allocation.

Measured from the cysteine to the phenylalanine, the CDR3 is 15 residues long. Only the CDR3 DNA is retained, 45 bases long and in frame from the first base. The germline V gene gives CDR1 as SGHTA and CDR2 as FQGNSA. Between the V and J ends, shortened by 1 base and 3 bases respectively, the junction contains 10 bases. In its sample, this clonotype was seen many times. No antigen is known for it. No much larger clonotype is one base removed from it; base qualities were not supplied. Hyperthyroidism patients were newly diagnosed, had a disease duration of under 2 months, and were aged 18 to 65 years. The study excluded patients with uncontrolled infections, other autoimmune diseases, pregnancy or lactation. Diagnoses were based on clinical symptoms, serum thyroxine and TRAb, thyroid ultrasound and orbital computed tomography. Blood from progressor patients was collected at the time of first diagnosis with hyperthyroidism, before any ophthalmopathy symptoms had appeared. PBMCs were isolated from 7.5 to 10 ml of fresh peripheral blood by Ficoll-Paque density gradient centrifugation. Progressor patients were defined as those initially diagnosed with Graves' hyperthyroidism in whom ophthalmopathy developed during follow-up. Trizol reagent was used to extract total RNA, and RNA quality was then checked on an Agilent 2100 Bioanalyzer.

The TCR beta CDR3 regions were amplified from RNA transcripts. A first-round RT-PCR of the TCR CDR3 used the HTBI primer set with the Qiagen OneStep RT-PCR kit. A second multiplex PCR round built the libraries, followed by size selection and purification. The libraries were sequenced on an Illumina HiSeq2000 using paired-end 100 bp reads. The source study handled its data this way. Raw data were processed with SOAPnuke, discarding reads with adapters, uncalled bases, mean Phred below 15, or no exact constant-primer or identifier match. High-quality paired reads were merged with COPE v1.2.5, and unique nucleotide sequences were defined as clonotypes. Clonotypes were aligned to IMGT TRBV, TRBD and TRBJ reference segments using MiTCR v1.1. Only V-J combinations with frequency above 0.0001, covering approximately 99% of repertoires, were analysed. The TCS score was defined as the ratio of F50 (clonal expansion) to E x V (chaos), calculated using BLOSUM62-based TCRdist between CDR3 peptides within each V-J. Welch's t-statistics and random forest reduced some 510 V-J features to 10 to 15, which were used in a naive Bayes classifier (R e1071). Starting from the raw public reads, TCRdb applied fastp trimming at Q25, assembled clones with MiXCR and retained in-frame beta chains. Each entry merges the rows of one CDR3 protein and shows their most common DNA and genes. What appears here as the V and J calls and clone size reflects TCRdb's work, not the paper's. This sample gives about 290,000 distinct CDR3 sequences in total; roughly 13% of them show up just once. Jointly, the top ten make up roughly 7.5% of the sample.

Sequenced input: blood. This chain is built from TRBV7-2 and TRBJ1-5; the D region possibly corresponds to TRBD1 (6 bases align). The origin of this receptor is a woman in her 30s with Graves' hyperthyroidism that later progressed to Graves' ophthalmopathy. The DNA is as follows: TGTGCCAGCAGCTTAGGACAGGCCTACAATCAGCCCCAGCATTTT. It specifies CASSLGQAYNQPQHF.